The clone carrying this TCR beta chain has a count of ten or more. What it recognizes is unknown. This sample is part of a study of CD8 T cells in ankylosing spondylitis. CDR3 size: 12 residues. The ends were cut back, 5 bases at V and 8 bases at J, with 12 bases in the middle. Looked up from germline, CDR1 is SGHVS and CDR2 is FQNEAQ. Study-level findings and limits: CD8+ cells made up the disease-linked clones, which were relatively rare in peripheral blood. What appeared characteristic of ankylosing spondylitis blood was a TCR beta motif of under 10 highly homologous variants.

Using its own MiXCR run on the 5' RACE reads, TCRdb lists one record per CDR3 protein. The sample contains around 250,000 distinct CDR3 sequences, roughly 10% of which appear only once. The chain couples TRBV7-8 to TRBJ1-2; possibly TRBD1 for D (5 bases). The clonotype was recovered from a male donor with ankylosing spondylitis or in good health (not recorded which). The sequenced material came from blood, either unsorted or a sorted T cell fraction (not recorded which). As DNA, the CDR3 is TGTGCCAGCAGCGCCAGCACAGGAGGCTACACCTTC. It specifies CASSASTGGYTF.